This T cell receptor (beta chain) stems from a study of monozygotic twins with inflammatory bowel disease. The UMIs contained a 6-nucleotide sample barcode. They were added by template switching during cDNA synthesis. For each CDR3 protein, TCRdb gives one entry from its re-call of the 5' RACE reads, without DNA. This sample contains some 330,000 distinct CDR3 sequences. CDR3 length: 15 residues. CDR1 LNHNV and CDR2 YYDKDF come from the germline V gene (reference sequence). The rearrangement links TRBV15 to TRBJ2-5; TCRdb proposes TRBD2, but this gene call is untestable without DNA. The origin of this receptor is a human donor with ulcerative colitis or Crohn's disease, or a healthy co-twin of an affected twin (not recorded which). Input material: blood. The CDR3: CATSRGFTSEETQYF.